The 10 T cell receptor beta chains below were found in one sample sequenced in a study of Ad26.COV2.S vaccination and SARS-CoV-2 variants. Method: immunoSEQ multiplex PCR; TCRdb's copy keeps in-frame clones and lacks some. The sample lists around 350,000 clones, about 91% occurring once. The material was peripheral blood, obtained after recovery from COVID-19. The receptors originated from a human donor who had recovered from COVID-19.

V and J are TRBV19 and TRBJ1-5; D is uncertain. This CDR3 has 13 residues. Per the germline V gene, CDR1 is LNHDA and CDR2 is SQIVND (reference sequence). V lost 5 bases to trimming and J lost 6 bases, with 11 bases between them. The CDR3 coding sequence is TGTGCCAGTAGTTACCAGGAATCTCAGCCCCAGCATTTT. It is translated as CASSYQESQPQHF.

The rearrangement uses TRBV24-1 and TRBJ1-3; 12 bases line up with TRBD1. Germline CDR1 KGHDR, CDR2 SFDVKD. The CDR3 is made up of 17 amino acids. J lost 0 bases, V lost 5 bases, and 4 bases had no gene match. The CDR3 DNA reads TGTGCCACCAGTGTGGGACAGGGGGCCCTCTCTGGAAACACCATATATTTT. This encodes CATSVGQGALSGNTIYF.

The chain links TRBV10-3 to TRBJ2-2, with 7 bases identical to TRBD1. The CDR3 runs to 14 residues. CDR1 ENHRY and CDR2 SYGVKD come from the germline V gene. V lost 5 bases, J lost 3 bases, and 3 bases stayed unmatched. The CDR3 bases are TGTGCCATCAGTAGGGACAGAGACACCGGGGAGCTGTTTTTT. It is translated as CAISRDRDTGELFF.

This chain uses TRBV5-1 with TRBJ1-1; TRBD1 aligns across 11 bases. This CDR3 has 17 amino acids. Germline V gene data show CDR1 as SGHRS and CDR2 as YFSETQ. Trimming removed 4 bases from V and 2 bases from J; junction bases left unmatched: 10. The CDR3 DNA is TGCGCCAGCAGCCAGGACGGACAGGGGGCGCAAAACACTGAAGCTTTCTTT. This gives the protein CASSQDGQGAQNTEAFF.

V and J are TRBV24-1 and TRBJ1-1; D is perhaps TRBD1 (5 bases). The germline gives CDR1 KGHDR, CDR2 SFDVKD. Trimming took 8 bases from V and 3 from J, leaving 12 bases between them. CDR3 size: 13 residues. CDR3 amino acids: CATKGRRDTEAFF. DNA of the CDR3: TGTGCCACCAAGGGACGGAGAGACACTGAAGCTTTCTTT.

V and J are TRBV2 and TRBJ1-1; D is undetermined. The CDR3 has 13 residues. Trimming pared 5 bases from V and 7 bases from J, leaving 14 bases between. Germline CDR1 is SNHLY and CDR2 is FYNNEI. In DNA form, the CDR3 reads TGTGCCAGCAGTCAACCCCAGGAAGATGAAGCTTTCTTT. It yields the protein CASSQPQEDEAFF. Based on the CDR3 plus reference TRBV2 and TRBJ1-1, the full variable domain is EPEVTQTPSHQVTQMGQEVILRCVPISNHLYFYWYRQILGQKVEFLVSFYNNEISEKSEIFDDQFSVERPDGSNFTLKIRSTKLEDSAMYFCASSQPQEDEAFFGQGTRLTVV.

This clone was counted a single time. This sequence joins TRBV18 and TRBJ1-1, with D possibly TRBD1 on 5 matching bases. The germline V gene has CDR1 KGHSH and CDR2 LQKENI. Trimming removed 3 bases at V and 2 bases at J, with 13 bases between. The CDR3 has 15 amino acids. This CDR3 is CASSPVGQGNTEAFF. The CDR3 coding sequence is TGTGCCAGCTCACCCGTCGGGCAGGGAAACACTGAAGCTTTCTTT.

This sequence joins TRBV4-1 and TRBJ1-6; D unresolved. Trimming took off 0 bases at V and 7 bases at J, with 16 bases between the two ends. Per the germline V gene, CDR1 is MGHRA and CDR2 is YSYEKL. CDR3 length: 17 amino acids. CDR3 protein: CASSQDLGRTRNSPLHF. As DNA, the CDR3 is TGCGCCAGCAGCCAAGATCTAGGCAGGACCAGGAATTCACCCCTCCACTTT.

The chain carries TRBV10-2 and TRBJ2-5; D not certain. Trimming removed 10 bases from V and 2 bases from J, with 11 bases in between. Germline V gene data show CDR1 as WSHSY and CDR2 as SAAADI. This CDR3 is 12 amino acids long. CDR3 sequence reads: CANLGSQETQYF. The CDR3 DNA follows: TGCGCCAACCTCGGGTCTCAAGAGACCCAGTACTTC.

The CDR3 here is CASSLSPPGAHKNIQYF. The CDR3 DNA is TGTGCCAGCAGTTTATCCCCCCCAGGGGCCCACAAAAACATTCAGTACTTC. The genes are TRBV27 and TRBJ2-4, with D tentatively TRBD1 (6 bases). Trimming shortened V by 0 bases and J by 3 bases, and 15 bases separated the two germline ends. The CDR3 has 17 residues. Per germline, CDR1 MNHEY and CDR2 SMNVEV (reference sequence).